This T cell receptor beta chain was observed in a study of T cell responses to AZD1222 COVID-19 vaccine. The trim removed 6 bases at V and 2 bases at J, leaving 6 bases unmatched. This CDR3 contains 14 residues. Germline assignment: CDR1 KGHSH and CDR2 LQKENI. The assay was immunoSEQ multiplex PCR, and TCRdb's table has in-frame clones only and misses some. The sample lists 65,000 to 70,000 clones, around nine tenths occurring once. As regards this clone: Its antigen is unknown.

Whole-study findings and limits: Repertoires in all cases were sampled only once the peak T cell response had passed. Receipt of two AZD1222 doses was followed by a rise in Spike-specific TCR breadth and depth.

Sequenced material: peripheral blood, taken on day 0 of AZD1222 vaccination. The chain has TRBV18 and TRBJ1-1; 7 bases agree with TRBD1. This clonotype originated in an adult in good health. CDR3 region: CASSGGQANTEAFF. CDR3 bases: TGTGCCAGCTCGGGAGGACAGGCCAACACTGAAGCTTTCTTT.